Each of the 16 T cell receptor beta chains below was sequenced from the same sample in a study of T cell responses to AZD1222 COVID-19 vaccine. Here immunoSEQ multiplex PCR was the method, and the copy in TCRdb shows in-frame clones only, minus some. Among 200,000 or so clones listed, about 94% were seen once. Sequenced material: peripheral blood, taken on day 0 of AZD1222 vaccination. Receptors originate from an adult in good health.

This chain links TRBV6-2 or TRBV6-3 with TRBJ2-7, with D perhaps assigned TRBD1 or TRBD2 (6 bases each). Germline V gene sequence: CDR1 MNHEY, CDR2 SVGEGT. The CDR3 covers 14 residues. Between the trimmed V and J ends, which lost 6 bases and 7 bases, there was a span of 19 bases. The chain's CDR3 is CASSRRIGGDEQYF. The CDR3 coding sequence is TGTGCCAGCAGCCGTAGGATCGGGGGCGATGAGCAGTACTTC.

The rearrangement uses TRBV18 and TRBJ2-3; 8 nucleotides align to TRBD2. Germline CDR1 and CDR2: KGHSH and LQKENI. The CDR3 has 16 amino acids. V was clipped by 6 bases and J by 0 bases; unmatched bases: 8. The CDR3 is CASSPAASGSTDTQYF. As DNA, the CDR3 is TGTGCCAGCTCCCCGGCGGCTAGCGGGAGCACAGATACGCAGTATTTT.

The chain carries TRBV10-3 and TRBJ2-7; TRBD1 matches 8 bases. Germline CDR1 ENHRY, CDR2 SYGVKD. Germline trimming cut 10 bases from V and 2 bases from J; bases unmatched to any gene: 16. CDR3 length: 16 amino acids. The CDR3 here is CATVPVVGQVTYEQYF. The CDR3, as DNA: TGTGCCACCGTCCCCGTAGTGGGACAGGTGACCTACGAGCAGTACTTC.

The CDR3 region has the DNA TGTGCCAGCAGTTACTCGTCGGGGTGGGGATACGATACGCAGTATTTT. Its translation: CASSYSSGWGYDTQYF. V gene TRBV6-2 or TRBV6-3 combines with J gene TRBJ2-3, with a weak D call TRBD2 (5 bases). Germline V lookup: CDR1 MNHEY, CDR2 SVGEGT. The CDR3 totals 16 residues. V lost 0 bases, J lost 6 bases, and 16 bases lay in between.

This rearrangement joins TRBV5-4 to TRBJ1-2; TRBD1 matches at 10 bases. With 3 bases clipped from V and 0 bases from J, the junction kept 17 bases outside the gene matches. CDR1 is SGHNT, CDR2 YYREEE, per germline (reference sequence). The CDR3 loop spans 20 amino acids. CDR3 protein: CASSSPGGQGRRRPNYGYTF. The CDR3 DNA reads TGTGCCAGCAGCTCCCCAGGGGGACAGGGGCGACGCAGGCCTAACTATGGCTACACCTTC.

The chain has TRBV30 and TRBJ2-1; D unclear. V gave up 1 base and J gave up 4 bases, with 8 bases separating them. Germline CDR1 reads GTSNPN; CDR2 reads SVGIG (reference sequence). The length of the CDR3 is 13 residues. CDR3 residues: CAWSARVYNEQFF. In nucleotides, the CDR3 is TGTGCCTGGAGTGCTCGGGTATACAATGAGCAGTTCTTC. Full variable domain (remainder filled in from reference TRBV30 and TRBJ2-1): SQTIHQWPATLVQPVGSPLSLECTVEGTSNPNLYWYRQAAGRGLQLLFYSVGIGQISSEVPQNLSASRPQDRQFILSSKKLLLSDSGFYLCAWSARVYNEQFFGPGTRLTVL.

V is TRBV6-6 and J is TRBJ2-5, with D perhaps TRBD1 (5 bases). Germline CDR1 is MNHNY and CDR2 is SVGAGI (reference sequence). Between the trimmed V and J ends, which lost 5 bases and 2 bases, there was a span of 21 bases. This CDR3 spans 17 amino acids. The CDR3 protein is CASSLTGILKFQETQYF. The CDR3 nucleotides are TGTGCCAGCAGTCTTACAGGCATACTAAAATTTCAAGAGACCCAGTACTTC.

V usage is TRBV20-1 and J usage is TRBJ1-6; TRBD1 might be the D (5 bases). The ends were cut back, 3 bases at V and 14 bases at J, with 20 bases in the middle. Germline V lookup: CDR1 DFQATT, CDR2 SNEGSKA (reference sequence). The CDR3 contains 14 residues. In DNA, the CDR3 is TGCAGTGCTAGTCCCGGGGTTGGGACTTCGGCCCTCCACTTT. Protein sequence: CSASPGVGTSALHF.

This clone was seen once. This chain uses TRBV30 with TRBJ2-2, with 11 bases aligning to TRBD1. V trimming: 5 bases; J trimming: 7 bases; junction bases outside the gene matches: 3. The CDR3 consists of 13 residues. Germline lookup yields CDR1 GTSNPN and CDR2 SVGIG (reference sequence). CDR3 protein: CAWGQGAGGELFF. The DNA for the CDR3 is TGTGCCTGGGGACAGGGGGCGGGCGGGGAGCTGTTTTTT.

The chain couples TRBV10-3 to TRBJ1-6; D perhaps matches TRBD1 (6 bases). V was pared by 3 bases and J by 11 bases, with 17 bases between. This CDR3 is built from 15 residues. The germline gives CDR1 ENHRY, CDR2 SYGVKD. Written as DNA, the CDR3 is TGTGCCATCAGTGAATCTCTTGGGGGGCCGACACCCCTCCACTTT. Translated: CAISESLGGPTPLHF.

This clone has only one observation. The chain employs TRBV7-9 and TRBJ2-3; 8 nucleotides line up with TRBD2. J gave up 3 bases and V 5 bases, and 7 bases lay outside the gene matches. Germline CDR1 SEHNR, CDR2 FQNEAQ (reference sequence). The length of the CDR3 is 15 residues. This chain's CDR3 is CASSKDGRETDTQYF. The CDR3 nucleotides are TGTGCCAGCAGCAAGGACGGGAGGGAGACAGATACGCAGTATTTT.

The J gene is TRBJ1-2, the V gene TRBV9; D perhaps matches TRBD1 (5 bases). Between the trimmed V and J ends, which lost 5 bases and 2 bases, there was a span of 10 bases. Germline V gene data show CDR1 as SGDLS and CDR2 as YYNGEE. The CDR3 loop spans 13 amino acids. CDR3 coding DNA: TGTGCCAGCAGTGGGGACTTAAACTATGGCTACACCTTC. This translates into CASSGDLNYGYTF.

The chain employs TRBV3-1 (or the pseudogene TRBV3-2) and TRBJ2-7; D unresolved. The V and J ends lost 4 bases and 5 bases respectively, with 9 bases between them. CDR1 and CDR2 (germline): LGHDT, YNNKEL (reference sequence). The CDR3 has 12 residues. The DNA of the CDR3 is TGTGCCAGCAGCCTGGGTTACGACGAGCAGTACTTC. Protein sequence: CASSLGYDEQYF.

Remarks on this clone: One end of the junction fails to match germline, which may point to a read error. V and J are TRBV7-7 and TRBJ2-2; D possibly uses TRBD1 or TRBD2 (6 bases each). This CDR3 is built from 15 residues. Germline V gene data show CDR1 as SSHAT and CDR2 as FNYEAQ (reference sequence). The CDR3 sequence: CASSYLGGGAGELFF. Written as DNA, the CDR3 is TGTGCTAGCAGCTACCTGGGGGGCGGGGCCGGGGAGCTGTTTTTT. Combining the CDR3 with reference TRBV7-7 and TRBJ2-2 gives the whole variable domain GAGVSQSPRYKVTKRGQDVTLRCDPISSHATLYWYQQALGQGPEFLTYFNYEAQPDKSGLPSDRFSAERPEGSISTLTIQRTEQRDSAMYRCASSYLGGGAGELFFGEGSRLTVL.

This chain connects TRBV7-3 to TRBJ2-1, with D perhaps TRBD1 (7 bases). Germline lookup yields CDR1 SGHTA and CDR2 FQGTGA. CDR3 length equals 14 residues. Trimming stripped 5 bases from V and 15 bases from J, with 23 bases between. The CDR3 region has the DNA TGTGCCAGCAGCGCACGGAACCAGGGGGGCATAAGGTTCTTC. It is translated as CASSARNQGGIRFF. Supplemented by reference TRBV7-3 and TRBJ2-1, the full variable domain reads GAGVSQTPSNKVTEKGKYVELRCDPISGHTALYWYRQSLGQGPEFLIYFQGTGAADDSGLPNDRFFAVRPEGSVSTLKIQRTERGDSAVYLCASSARNQGGIRFFGPGTRLTVL.

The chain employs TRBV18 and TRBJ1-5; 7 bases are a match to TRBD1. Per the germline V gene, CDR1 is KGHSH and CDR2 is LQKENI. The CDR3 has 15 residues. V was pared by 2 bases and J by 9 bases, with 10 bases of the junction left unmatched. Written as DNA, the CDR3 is TGTGCCAGCTCACCAGCCGGACAGGCCTCAGGGCCCCAGCATTTT. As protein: CASSPAGQASGPQHF.